Reported below is one T cell receptor beta chain. The antigen is not known. This sample was included in a study of naive and memory T cell subsets. Whole-study results and caveats: Potentially, T cell activation and differentiation skew this RNA-based measurement.

Adult healthy volunteers gave 2.5 ml peripheral blood for whole-blood RNA. Reverse transcription used DNase-treated unsorted total RNA, aiming for about 1 to 1000 ng. Trimming cost V 7 bases and J 3 bases; bases outside gene matches: 8. The length of the CDR3 is 15 residues. The V gene's germline CDR1 is MNHEY and CDR2 SVGAGI. For blood and skin samples, reverse transcription used TCR alpha and beta constant primers. MiXCR, applied by TCRdb to the 5' RACE reads, yields one record per CDR3 protein. The sample yields over 20,000 distinct CDR3 sequences, roughly 25% seen once. This receptor was obtained from a female donor in good health. The chain is built from TRBV6-5 and TRBJ2-7; 11 bases align to TRBD2. This CDR3 reads CASTDGTSGNYEQYF. CDR3 nucleotides: TGTGCCAGCACCGACGGGACTAGCGGAAACTACGAGCAGTACTTC.